A selection of T cell receptor beta chains follows, all from one sample in a study of blood T cell repertoires in COVID-19. Assay: immunoSEQ multiplex PCR; the TCRdb copy retains only in-frame clones and omits some. The table records 110,000 or so clones, about 83% of them present only once. The specimen was peripheral blood. The source is a woman aged 70 to 79 with acute or convalescent COVID-19. The CDR3 runs from the conserved cysteine through the conserved F or W. Each record gives: V gene, clone size, D gene, J gene, CDR3 protein, CDR3 DNA. The D gene is left open where the match is weak. The listing skips clone size in some rows; elsewhere it reads once, few, many or a size class.

V gene: TRBV9
clone size: -
D gene: -
J gene: TRBJ1-1
CDR3 protein: CASSVGPGKTEAFF
CDR3 DNA: TGTGCCAGCAGCGTAGGACCAGGGAAAACTGAAGCTTTCTTT

V gene: TRBV28
clone size: -
D gene: TRBD2
J gene: TRBJ2-7
CDR3 protein: CASSLLSSGSPYEQYF
CDR3 DNA: TGTGCCAGCAGTTTACTTAGTAGCGGGAGCCCCTACGAGCAGTACTTC

V gene: TRBV19
clone size: -
D gene: TRBD1
J gene: TRBJ2-7
CDR3 protein: CASSIGTGVSYEQYF
CDR3 DNA: TGTGCCAGTAGTATAGGGACAGGGGTAAGCTACGAGCAGTACTTC

V gene: TRBV5-1
clone size: -
D gene: -
J gene: TRBJ2-1
CDR3 protein: CASSLGQISYNEQFF
CDR3 DNA: TGCGCCAGCAGCTTGGGGCAGATCTCCTACAATGAGCAGTTCTTC

V gene: TRBV5-6
clone size: -
D gene: -
J gene: TRBJ1-1
CDR3 protein: CASSWALTATANTEAFF
CDR3 DNA: TGTGCCAGCAGCTGGGCCCTGACAGCAACTGCGAACACTGAAGCTTTCTTT

V gene: TRBV6-5
clone size: -
D gene: TRBD1
J gene: TRBJ2-2
CDR3 protein: CASRGTGYTGELFF
CDR3 DNA: TGTGCCAGCAGGGGGACAGGGTACACCGGGGAGCTGTTTTTT

V gene: TRBV10-3
clone size: -
D gene: -
J gene: TRBJ1-1
CDR3 protein: CASHSPPGAEAFF
CDR3 DNA: TGTGCCTCGCACTCCCCTCCCGGGGCTGAAGCTTTCTTT

V gene: TRBV7-9
clone size: -
D gene: -
J gene: TRBJ2-7
CDR3 protein: CASSQDSTYEQYF
CDR3 DNA: TGTGCCAGCAGCCAAGACAGCACCTACGAGCAGTACTTC

V gene: TRBV4-3
clone size: once
D gene: TRBD2
J gene: TRBJ2-5
CDR3 protein: CASSQGFNGGAGETQYF
CDR3 DNA: TGCGCCAGCAGCCAAGGGTTCAACGGGGGGGCCGGAGAGACCCAGTACTTC

V gene: TRBV30
clone size: -
D gene: TRBD2
J gene: TRBJ2-3
CDR3 protein: CAWSVGGLGTDTQYF
CDR3 DNA: TGTGCCTGGAGTGTTGGGGGACTAGGCACAGATACGCAGTATTTT

V gene: TRBV3-1/TRBV3-2
clone size: -
D gene: -
J gene: TRBJ1-1
CDR3 protein: CASSPRGEWTEAFF
CDR3 DNA: TGTGCCAGCAGCCCCCGGGGGGAATGGACTGAAGCTTTCTTT

V gene: TRBV9
clone size: once
D gene: -
J gene: TRBJ2-1
CDR3 protein: CASSVKVVGGNEQFF
CDR3 DNA: TGTGCCAGCAGCGTAAAAGTTGTGGGGGGCAATGAGCAGTTCTTC

V gene: TRBV3-1/TRBV3-2
clone size: once
D gene: -
J gene: TRBJ2-7
CDR3 protein: CASSQVGGRLSYEQYF
CDR3 DNA: TGTGCCAGCAGCCAAGTGGGTGGGAGATTATCGTACGAGCAGTACTTC

V gene: TRBV24-1
clone size: -
D gene: TRBD1
J gene: TRBJ1-1
CDR3 protein: CATSGTGHTEAFF
CDR3 DNA: TGTGCCACCAGTGGGACAGGGCACACTGAAGCTTTCTTT

V gene: TRBV27
clone size: -
D gene: -
J gene: TRBJ1-1
CDR3 protein: CASSSHAITEAFF
CDR3 DNA: TGTGCCAGCAGTTCGCATGCTATCACTGAAGCTTTCTTT

V gene: TRBV7-6
clone size: many
D gene: TRBD1
J gene: TRBJ1-1
CDR3 protein: CASSSGQGRDVGAFF
CDR3 DNA: TGTGCCAGCAGCTCAGGACAGGGAAGGGACGTTGGAGCTTTCTTT

V gene: TRBV6-5
clone size: -
D gene: -
J gene: TRBJ2-5
CDR3 protein: CASGRPGETQYF
CDR3 DNA: TGTGCCAGCGGGAGGCCTGGAGAGACCCAGTACTTC

V gene: TRBV5-1
clone size: -
D gene: -
J gene: TRBJ2-7
CDR3 protein: CASSLDLSSYEQYF
CDR3 DNA: TGCGCCAGCAGCTTGGACCTCAGCTCCTACGAGCAGTACTTC

V gene: TRBV28
clone size: -
D gene: TRBD1
J gene: TRBJ1-1
CDR3 protein: CASSLTGGHTEAFF
CDR3 DNA: TGTGCCAGCAGTTTGACAGGGGGACACACTGAAGCTTTCTTT

V gene: TRBV5-1
clone size: -
D gene: -
J gene: TRBJ2-1
CDR3 protein: CASSLSGSSYNEQFF
CDR3 DNA: TGCGCCAGCAGCTTGTCCGGGAGCTCCTACAATGAGCAGTTCTTC

V gene: TRBV28
clone size: once
D gene: -
J gene: TRBJ1-1
CDR3 protein: CASSLGQGFRTEAFF
CDR3 DNA: TGTGCCAGCAGTTTGGGGCAGGGGTTCCGTACTGAAGCTTTCTTT

V gene: TRBV5-6
clone size: -
D gene: -
J gene: TRBJ2-2
CDR3 protein: CASSLGAGTGELFF
CDR3 DNA: TGTGCCAGCAGCTTAGGGGCGGGGACCGGGGAGCTGTTTTTT

V gene: TRBV2
clone size: -
D gene: -
J gene: TRBJ2-1
CDR3 protein: CASSVTGTDEQFF
CDR3 DNA: TGTGCCAGCAGTGTTACAGGGACCGATGAGCAGTTCTTC

V gene: TRBV18
clone size: -
D gene: TRBD1
J gene: TRBJ1-5
CDR3 protein: CASSLDRGQQPQHF
CDR3 DNA: TGTGCCAGCTCACTTGACAGGGGACAGCAGCCCCAGCATTTT

V gene: TRBV7-9
clone size: -
D gene: -
J gene: TRBJ2-7
CDR3 protein: CASSTRNGEQYF
CDR3 DNA: TGTGCCAGCAGCACGCGGAACGGCGAGCAGTACTTC

V gene: TRBV5-1
clone size: -
D gene: -
J gene: TRBJ1-3
CDR3 protein: CASSDSGVRSGNTIYF
CDR3 DNA: TGCGCCAGCAGCGACTCAGGGGTCCGCTCTGGAAACACCATATATTTT

V gene: TRBV4-1
clone size: -
D gene: -
J gene: TRBJ2-7
CDR3 protein: CASSQVDSSKQYF
CDR3 DNA: TGCGCCAGCAGCCAGGTGGACTCCTCCAAGCAGTACTTC

V gene: TRBV28
clone size: -
D gene: TRBD2
J gene: TRBJ2-2
CDR3 protein: CASRTSGYTGELFF
CDR3 DNA: TGTGCCAGCCGGACTAGCGGGTACACCGGGGAGCTGTTTTTT

V gene: TRBV15
clone size: -
D gene: -
J gene: TRBJ2-4
CDR3 protein: CATSREPQGQLAKNIQYF
CDR3 DNA: TGTGCCACCAGCAGAGAACCACAGGGTCAACTAGCCAAAAACATTCAGTACTTC

V gene: TRBV6-5
clone size: -
D gene: TRBD1
J gene: TRBJ1-5
CDR3 protein: CASRDSSFNQPQHF
CDR3 DNA: TGTGCCAGCCGGGACAGCTCCTTCAATCAGCCCCAGCATTTT

V gene: TRBV5-4
clone size: -
D gene: TRBD1
J gene: TRBJ2-1
CDR3 protein: CASSLDGTGYNEQFF
CDR3 DNA: TGTGCCAGCAGCTTGGACGGGACAGGCTACAATGAGCAGTTCTTC

V gene: TRBV27
clone size: -
D gene: TRBD2
J gene: TRBJ2-5
CDR3 protein: CASSSMIPSGQETQYF
CDR3 DNA: TGTGCCAGCAGTTCTATGATTCCTAGCGGCCAAGAGACCCAGTACTTC

V gene: TRBV28
clone size: -
D gene: -
J gene: TRBJ1-2
CDR3 protein: CASRTTEQYGYTF
CDR3 DNA: TGTGCCAGCAGAACGACAGAGCAATATGGCTACACCTTC

V gene: TRBV24-1
clone size: -
D gene: -
J gene: TRBJ2-1
CDR3 protein: CATSDRSLGVTIEQFF
CDR3 DNA: TGTGCCACCAGTGATCGGAGTCTAGGGGTTACCATTGAGCAGTTCTTC

V gene: TRBV5-1
clone size: -
D gene: -
J gene: TRBJ1-6
CDR3 protein: CASRPVQGIYNSPLHF
CDR3 DNA: TGCGCCAGCAGACCGGTACAGGGTATCTATAATTCACCCCTCCACTTT

V gene: TRBV7-2
clone size: -
D gene: TRBD1
J gene: TRBJ1-2
CDR3 protein: CASSFRQGGNGYTF
CDR3 DNA: TGTGCCAGCAGCTTCCGACAGGGAGGTAATGGCTACACCTTC

V gene: TRBV9
clone size: -
D gene: TRBD1
J gene: TRBJ2-5
CDR3 protein: CASSAGTAHQETQYF
CDR3 DNA: TGTGCCAGCAGCGCCGGGACAGCCCACCAAGAGACCCAGTACTTC

V gene: TRBV6-1
clone size: -
D gene: -
J gene: TRBJ2-7
CDR3 protein: CASSEQGNPYEQYF
CDR3 DNA: TGTGCCAGCAGTGAACAGGGTAACCCTTACGAGCAGTACTTC

V gene: TRBV15
clone size: -
D gene: -
J gene: TRBJ1-2
CDR3 protein: CATSRVEYGYTF
CDR3 DNA: TGTGCCACCAGCAGAGTAGAGTATGGCTACACCTTC

V gene: TRBV28
clone size: -
D gene: TRBD1
J gene: TRBJ1-2
CDR3 protein: CASRRDRGAANYGYTF
CDR3 DNA: TGTGCCAGCAGGAGAGACAGGGGCGCAGCTAACTATGGCTACACCTTC

V gene: TRBV19
clone size: -
D gene: TRBD2
J gene: TRBJ2-2
CDR3 protein: CASSIGSGSNTGELFF
CDR3 DNA: TGTGCCAGTAGTATTGGTAGCGGGAGCAACACCGGGGAGCTGTTTTTT

V gene: TRBV5-1
clone size: once
D gene: TRBD1
J gene: TRBJ2-5
CDR3 protein: CASSLGPTGKEETQYF
CDR3 DNA: TGCGCCAGCAGCTTGGGCCCGACAGGGAAAGAAGAGACCCAGTACTTC

V gene: TRBV4-3
clone size: -
D gene: -
J gene: TRBJ1-1
CDR3 protein: CASSQEGPGGRLITEAFF
CDR3 DNA: TGCGCCAGCAGCCAAGAGGGGCCCGGGGGGCGTCTCATCACTGAAGCTTTCTTT